Sequencing of this TCR beta chain was carried out in a study of shared clonotypes between healthy human individuals. The protocol was immunoSEQ multiplex PCR, while the TCRdb copy is restricted to in-frame clones and leaves out a portion. The table lists around 1,100,000 clones, 70% to 85% of them singletons, with 0.89% in the top ten. Germline CDR1 SQVTM, CDR2 ANQGSEA. V lost 7 bases and J lost 0, with 13 bases in between. The CDR3 totals 14 residues. The TCR was taken from a man younger than 30 in good health. Some clones in this sample may be carry-over from other donors' samples. This chain uses TRBV29-1 with TRBJ2-1; D call uncertain. Sequencing used memory CD4+ T cells from PBMCs. Subset reported: CD45RA-negative fraction. The CDR3 DNA sequence: TGCAGCGCCCCGACACGCCGCTCCTACAATGAGCAGTTCTTC. Encoded protein: CSAPTRRSYNEQFF.